Listed here are 24 T cell receptor beta chains from one sample, sequenced in a study of T cell responses to AZD1222 COVID-19 vaccine. Sequencing was performed with immunoSEQ multiplex PCR; in TCRdb, only in-frame clones are kept and a portion is missing. The profile shows some 120,000 clones, over 75% of them singletons. The source was peripheral blood, collected on day 0 of MenACWY control vaccination. The receptor set was obtained from an adult in good health.

The rearrangement uses TRBV9 and TRBJ1-1; the D is unclear. The CDR3 contains 13 residues. V was cut by 1 base and J by 1 base, with 5 bases left in between. Per the germline V gene, CDR1 is SGDLS and CDR2 is YYNGEE. The CDR3 nucleotides are TGTGCCAGCAGCGTACACCCGAACACTGAAGCTTTCTTT. It codes for CASSVHPNTEAFF.

V gene TRBV9 combines with J gene TRBJ2-2, with D maybe TRBD1 (7 bases). V dropped 5 bases and J dropped 0 bases, with 11 bases sitting between them. The V gene's germline CDR1 is SGDLS and CDR2 YYNGEE. This CDR3 has 15 amino acids. The DNA of the CDR3 is TGTGCCAGCAGTCAGGGGGGAACGAACACCGGGGAGCTGTTTTTT. This encodes CASSQGGTNTGELFF. Full variable domain (rest looked up from reference TRBV9 and TRBJ2-2): DSGVTQTPKHLITATGQRVTLRCSPRSGDLSVYWYQQSLDQGLQFLIQYYNGEERAKGNILERFSAQQFPDLHSELNLSSLELGDSALYFCASSQGGTNTGELFFGEGSRLTVL.

This CDR3 reads CASSVGVSSSYEQYF. The CDR3 DNA follows: TGTGCCAGCAGCGTAGGGGTCTCTAGCTCCTACGAGCAGTACTTC. The chain joins TRBV7-2 to TRBJ2-7, with D perhaps matching TRBD1 (5 bases). This CDR3 has 15 amino acids. V gave up 5 bases and J gave up 0 bases, with 14 bases separating them. Per the germline V gene, CDR1 is SGHTA and CDR2 is FQGNSA.

This clone came up once. The chain has TRBV5-1 and TRBJ2-3; perhaps TRBD2 as D (6 bases). The CDR3 spans 12 residues. The germline V and J ends were trimmed by 9 bases and 6 bases, with 14 bases remaining between them. CDR1 is SGHRS, CDR2 YFSETQ, per germline. CDR3 amino acids: CATRRAQDTQYF. Here the CDR3 DNA reads TGCGCCACCCGGAGGGCGCAGGATACGCAGTATTTT.

This clone has more than one count but fewer than ten. The rearrangement uses TRBV27 and TRBJ2-7; D unresolved. CDR1 MNHEY and CDR2 SMNVEV come from the germline V gene (reference sequence). V lost 7 bases and J 5 bases, leaving 9 bases between the germline ends. This CDR3 is built from 11 residues. The CDR3 protein is CASTLPNEQYF. The CDR3 DNA sequence: TGTGCCAGCACCCTTCCCAACGAGCAGTACTTC.

This chain uses TRBV18 with TRBJ2-5, with a weak D call TRBD2 (5 bases). This CDR3 contains 13 residues. Per the germline V gene, CDR1 is KGHSH and CDR2 is LQKENI. V lost 5 bases to trimming and J lost 5 bases, with 12 bases between them. CDR3 nucleotide sequence: TGTGCCAGCTCAGGCCCGCCGGGGGAGACCCAGTACTTC. Translation: CASSGPPGETQYF.

The chain has TRBV5-1 and TRBJ2-7; D might be TRBD1 or TRBD2, each matching 5 bases. Germline-derived CDR1 and CDR2 are SGHRS and YFSETQ. V was shortened by 2 bases and J by 6 bases, with 15 bases between the two germline ends. The CDR3 totals 14 residues. The CDR3 region has the DNA TGCGCCAGCAGCTTTGGCGGTGAGGGGCTCGAGCAGTACTTC. Protein sequence: CASSFGGEGLEQYF.

This chain connects TRBV18 to TRBJ1-3, with a tentative D call TRBD1 (6 bases). The CDR3 is made up of 16 amino acids. V was cut by 0 bases and J by 0 bases, with 9 bases left in between. Looked up from germline, CDR1 is KGHSH and CDR2 is LQKENI. The CDR3: CASSPPGTPSGNTIYF. For the CDR3, the DNA is TGTGCCAGCTCACCACCGGGGACACCCTCTGGAAACACCATATATTTT.

The chain recombines TRBV2 with TRBJ1-2; D is possibly TRBD1 (5 bases). Germline V CDR1 and CDR2: SNHLY, FYNNEI. CDR3 length: 14 amino acids. Trimming left V 8 bases short and J 0 bases short, with 13 bases between. CDR3 in amino acids: CASEGTVPNYGYTF. The CDR3 region has the DNA TGTGCCAGCGAGGGGACGGTACCTAACTATGGCTACACCTTC.

This clone was seen only once. J is TRBJ1-1 and V is TRBV10-2, with D unclear. CDR1 and CDR2 (germline): WSHSY, SAAADI. The CDR3 runs 12 residues. Trimming pared 7 bases from V and 5 bases from J, leaving 11 bases between. CDR3 amino acids: CASNLPGTEAFF. The CDR3 DNA reads TGCGCCAGCAACCTCCCGGGGACTGAAGCTTTCTTT.

V is TRBV7-2 and J is TRBJ2-7; 14 bases agree with TRBD2. Germline CDR1 reads SGHTA; CDR2 reads FQGNSA. CDR3 length: 14 residues. V lost 5 bases and J lost 4; bases outside the gene matches: 1. The CDR3 reads CASSRTSGRYEQYF. As DNA, the CDR3 is TGTGCCAGCAGCCGGACTAGCGGGAGGTACGAGCAGTACTTC.

CDR3 DNA sequence: TGTGCCAGCAGCTCGCGGGCGACGGGCTACAATGAGCAGTTCTTC. Translating gives CASSSRATGYNEQFF. The rearrangement uses TRBV27 and TRBJ2-1; weak D call: TRBD2 (5 bases). V lost 6 bases and J lost 3, with 15 bases in between. The CDR3 runs to 15 residues. CDR1 and CDR2 (germline): MNHEY, SMNVEV (reference sequence).

The rearrangement links TRBV25-1 to TRBJ1-6; D may be TRBD1 (5 bases). The CDR3 covers 14 residues. The V gene's germline CDR1 is MGHDK and CDR2 SYGVNS. Trimming cost V 1 base and J 10 bases, with 11 bases left between them. Here the CDR3 reads CASSESGGESPLHF. In DNA, the CDR3 is TGTGCCAGCAGTGAATCCGGGGGAGAATCACCCCTCCACTTT.

The V gene is TRBV9, the J gene TRBJ2-2; TRBD1 matches 7 bases. In germline, CDR1 is SGDLS, CDR2 YYNGEE. Trimming removed 4 bases from V and 10 bases from J; junction bases left unmatched: 10. The CDR3 covers 14 residues. As DNA, the CDR3 is TGTGCCAGCAGCTCGAGGACAGGAGTTGAGGAGCTGTTTTTT. It encodes CASSSRTGVEELFF.

This chain uses TRBV24-1 with TRBJ1-2, with a tentative D call TRBD1 (6 bases). The ends were cut back, 4 bases at V and 3 bases at J, with 14 bases in the middle. Germline CDR1 and CDR2: KGHDR and SFDVKD. The CDR3 runs 15 residues. In nucleotides, the CDR3 is TGTGCCACCAGTGAACGTAGTGGGGGCCACTATGGCTACACCTTC. Translation: CATSERSGGHYGYTF.

This clone appeared once. The rearrangement uses TRBV5-1 and TRBJ1-2; D possibly corresponds to TRBD1 (5 bases). With 0 bases removed from V and 3 bases from J, the gap between germline ends came to 12 bases. This CDR3 has 15 amino acids. CDR1 is SGHRS, CDR2 YFSETQ, per germline. The CDR3 coding sequence is TGCGCCAGCAGCTTGGCCTTCGGGACGGACTATGGCTACACCTTC. As protein: CASSLAFGTDYGYTF.

The gene calls are TRBV5-4 and TRBJ2-5; a possible D gene is TRBD2 (5 bases). CDR1 and CDR2 (germline): SGHNT, YYREEE (reference sequence). CDR3 length: 13 amino acids. V was trimmed by 4 bases and J by 2 bases, leaving 9 bases between them. The CDR3 region has the DNA TGTGCCAGCAGCGTCGGACTTCAAGAGACCCAGTACTTC. It is translated as CASSVGLQETQYF.

The V call is TRBV10-1, the J call TRBJ1-5; a possible D gene is TRBD1 (5 bases). The germline V gene encodes CDR1 WNHNN and CDR2 SYGVQD (reference sequence). The CDR3 runs to 11 residues. Trimming pared 3 bases from V and 10 bases from J, leaving 7 bases between. The CDR3 nucleotides read TGCGCCAGCAGTGACGGGGGACCCCAGCATTTT. It codes for CASSDGGPQHF.

The V gene is TRBV11-1, the J gene TRBJ1-1; D remains unclear. V was pared by 2 bases and J by 2 bases, with 6 bases between. Germline assignment: CDR1 SGHAT and CDR2 FQDESV (reference sequence). The CDR3 loop spans 13 amino acids. CDR3 nucleotides: TGTGCCAGCAGCTTATGGGAAAACACTGAAGCTTTCTTT. Protein: CASSLWENTEAFF. Variable domain in full (rest from reference TRBV11-1 and TRBJ1-1): EAEVAQSPRYKITEKSQAVAFWCDPISGHATLYWYRQILGQGPELLVQFQDESVVDDSQLPKDRFSAERLKGVDSTLKIQPAELGDSAMYLCASSLWENTEAFFGQGTRLTVV.

The chain joins TRBV11-2 to TRBJ1-3; no firm D call. The V end was cut by 2 bases, the J end by 0 bases, with 8 bases between. CDR3 size: 15 residues. CDR1 is SGHAT, CDR2 FQNNGV, per germline. The CDR3 nucleotides are TGTGCCAGCAGCTTAATTGGGTACTCTGGAAACACCATATATTTT. Its translation: CASSLIGYSGNTIYF.

The chain uses TRBV30 and TRBJ1-5, with TRBD1 matching 7 bases. Looked up from germline, CDR1 is GTSNPN and CDR2 is SVGIG (reference sequence). The CDR3 is made up of 14 amino acids. The J segment lost 4 bases and the V segment lost 4 bases, leaving 7 bases of the junction unmatched. CDR3 DNA sequence: TGTGCCTGGAATAAAGGGGGCGGGAATCAGCCCCAGCATTTT. This encodes CAWNKGGGNQPQHF.

This sequence joins TRBV5-1 and TRBJ2-4; a possible D gene is TRBD1 (6 bases). The germline V and J ends were trimmed by 0 bases and 2 bases, with 9 bases remaining between them. This CDR3 region has 15 residues. Germline-derived CDR1 and CDR2 are SGHRS and YFSETQ. CDR3 residues: CASSLAGVTKNIQYF. In DNA, the CDR3 is TGCGCCAGCAGCTTGGCAGGGGTGACCAAAAACATTCAGTACTTC.

The genes are TRBV28 and TRBJ1-3; D remains ambiguous. There are 15 residues in the CDR3. Between the trimmed V and J ends, which lost 6 bases and 0 bases, there was a span of 12 bases. From germline, CDR1 is MDHEN and CDR2 SYDVKM. CDR3 residues: CASSRSSVSGNTIYF. CDR3 DNA: TGTGCCAGCAGCCGATCGTCTGTCTCTGGAAACACCATATATTTT.

The chain uses TRBV2 and TRBJ2-3; the D gene is possibly TRBD2 (6 bases). Germline V gene sequence: CDR1 SNHLY, CDR2 FYNNEI. V shed 10 bases and J shed 2 bases, with 13 bases lying between them. The CDR3 runs to 13 residues. The CDR3: CAIGGPYTDTQYF. In nucleotides, the CDR3 is TGTGCCATCGGGGGACCGTACACAGATACGCAGTATTTT.